The 15 T cell receptor beta chains reported below all come from one sample, sequenced in a study of T cells in Graves' hyperthyroidism and ophthalmopathy. Authors of the study amplified TCR beta CDR3 regions from RNA transcripts. The primer set for the first-round RT-PCR of the TCR CDR3 was HTBI. TCRdb ran MiXCR on the multiplex PCR reads and lists one entry per CDR3 protein. Here the sample spans 300,000 to 450,000 distinct CDR3 sequences, around 25% being singletons. The sequenced sample consisted of blood. Every receptor here comes from a man aged 45-65 years with Graves' hyperthyroidism.

The chain couples TRBV7-2 to TRBJ1-2; a weak D match, TRBD1 (5 bases). CDR1 SGHTA and CDR2 FQGNSA come from the germline V gene. CDR3 size: 14 residues. V was pared by 5 bases and J by 4 bases, with 14 bases between. The CDR3 sequence: CASSQDGTGYGYTF. The CDR3 DNA reads as TGTGCCAGCAGCCAAGATGGGACGGGCTATGGCTACACCTTC.

This clonotype turned up a few times. The rearrangement uses TRBV28 and TRBJ1-2; weak D call: TRBD1 (5 bases). The CDR3 spans 14 residues. Trimming stripped 10 bases from V and 5 bases from J, with 20 bases between. Germline CDR1 and CDR2: MDHEN and SYDVKM. CDR3 loop: CATGAVDGGYGYTF. The DNA of the CDR3 is TGTGCCACCGGAGCCGTAGACGGGGGTTATGGCTACACCTTC.

CDR3 in DNA: TGTGCCAGCAGCTTACGACTCGGGCGGGGTGGAGAAGTCTACAATGAGCAGTTCTTC. As protein: CASSLRLGRGGEVYNEQFF. The chain is built from TRBV11-2 and TRBJ2-1, with D tentatively TRBD2 (6 bases). Germline assignment: CDR1 SGHAT and CDR2 FQNNGV. V lost 2 bases to trimming and J lost 3 bases, with 23 bases between them. The CDR3 loop spans 19 amino acids.

This clonotype was recorded a few times. The chain couples TRBV29-1 to TRBJ2-1, with D possibly being TRBD2 (5 bases). V lost 3 bases to trimming and J lost 7 bases, with 13 bases between them. Germline CDR1 SQVTM, CDR2 ANQGSEA. The CDR3 covers 13 residues. The CDR3 region is CSVDRLASNEQFF. In DNA, the CDR3 is TGCAGCGTTGATAGGCTAGCTAGTAATGAGCAGTTCTTC.

In its sample, this clonotype was seen many times. The J gene is TRBJ2-3, the V gene TRBV2; D not certain. Germline CDR1 is SNHLY and CDR2 is FYNNEI. The CDR3 contains 12 residues. V dropped 5 bases and J dropped 2 bases, with 5 bases sitting between them. This CDR3 reads CASSRVTDTQYF. CDR3 nucleotides: TGTGCCAGCAGTCGGGTCACAGATACGCAGTATTTT.

The chain couples TRBV3-1 to TRBJ2-2; D gene uncertain. The CDR3 consists of 14 residues. Trimming took off 3 bases at V and 6 bases at J, with 11 bases between the two ends. Germline V gene lookup returns CDR1 LGHDT and CDR2 YNNKEL (reference sequence). CDR3 loop: CASSQRLESGELFF. CDR3 DNA sequence: TGTGCCAGCAGCCAGCGTCTAGAGTCCGGGGAGCTGTTTTTT.

Points on this clonotype: A much larger clone sits a single nucleotide away, making a read error possible. The CDR3 ends on some other residue instead of the conserved phenylalanine or tryptophan, so this is likely a read error. This chain uses TRBV11-3 with TRBJ2-3; perhaps TRBD2 as D (6 bases). This CDR3 is 18 amino acids long. V was pared by 1 base and J by 0 bases, with 17 bases between. The germline CDR1 and CDR2 sequences are SGHNT and YENEEA. The CDR3 nucleotides read TGTGCCAGCAGCTTAGCTCCCGCTAGCGATACTAGCACAGATACGCAGTATCTT. It is translated as CASSLAPASDTSTDTQYL.

This rearrangement joins TRBV11-2 to TRBJ2-7; TRBD2 matches 8 bases. Germline V gene sequence: CDR1 SGHAT, CDR2 FQNNGV. The V and J ends lost 5 bases and 4 bases, in that order; junction bases with no gene match: 10. This CDR3 is 15 amino acids long. The CDR3 protein is CASSPSSGSSYEQYF. In nucleotides, the CDR3 is TGTGCCAGCAGCCCAAGCAGCGGGAGTTCTTACGAGCAGTACTTC.

The chain combines TRBV9 with TRBJ1-6; 7 nucleotides match TRBD1. V gave up 4 bases and J gave up 8 bases; unmatched junction bases: 15. The CDR3 has 17 amino acids. Germline CDR1 and CDR2: SGDLS and YYNGEE. CDR3: CASSQNPHRGWDSPLHF. In DNA form, the CDR3 reads TGTGCCAGCAGCCAGAACCCCCACAGGGGTTGGGATTCACCCCTCCACTTT.

Ten or more counts support this clonotype. The chain links TRBV6-1 to TRBJ2-7, with D hard to call. The V and J ends lost 5 bases and 0 bases respectively, with 11 bases between them. Looked up from germline, CDR1 is MNHNS and CDR2 is SASEGT. CDR3 length: 14 residues. The CDR3 nucleotides are TGTGCCAGCAGTAGATCGACACTCTCCTACGAGCAGTACTTC. Translation: CASSRSTLSYEQYF.

This clonotype came up a few times. The chain recombines TRBV28 with TRBJ2-6; 7 positions match TRBD2. Germline-derived CDR1 and CDR2 are MDHEN and SYDVKM. The trim removed 3 bases at V and 3 bases at J, leaving 2 bases unmatched. This CDR3 is 15 amino acids long. The CDR3 sequence is CASSFGGDGANVLTF. As DNA, the CDR3 is TGTGCCAGCAGTTTTGGGGGGGATGGGGCCAACGTCCTGACTTTC.

This clonotype was seen more than once but under ten times. V usage is TRBV5-5 and J usage is TRBJ2-7; D not certain. Deletions cut 4 bases from V and 3 bases from J, with 11 bases between. The CDR3 runs to 13 residues. From germline, CDR1 is SGHKS and CDR2 YYEKEE (reference sequence). CDR3 nucleotide sequence: TGTGCCAGCAGCCCATGGAGCCTCTACGAGCAGTACTTC. As protein: CASSPWSLYEQYF.

A word on this clonotype: The germline gene is not matched at one end of the junction; a read error may be the cause. The rearrangement links TRBV7-7 to TRBJ2-3; 8 bases align to TRBD1. Germline V gene data show CDR1 as SSHAT and CDR2 as FNYEAQ (reference sequence). CDR3 length equals 13 residues. The CDR3 loop reads CASSPSDRATQYF. The CDR3 coding sequence is TGTGCTAGCAGCCCCTCGGACAGGGCTACGCAGTATTTT.

A word on this clonotype: The junction shows a germline mismatch at one end, possibly a read error. V gene TRBV4-1 combines with J gene TRBJ1-5; TRBD1 is a possible D gene (5 bases). The CDR3 is 17 residues long. Germline values: CDR1 MGHRA, CDR2 YSYEKL. CDR3 residues: CASSQVLAGISNQPQHF. CDR3 bases: TGCGCCAGCAGTCAAGTCCTGGCAGGGATTAGCAATCAGCCCCAGCATTTT.

This clonotype was observed many times. The junction shows a germline mismatch at one end, possibly a read error. The chain couples TRBV7-7 to TRBJ2-1; 14 bases align to TRBD2. The CDR3 totals 16 residues. Germline loops: CDR1 SSHAT, CDR2 FNYEAQ (reference sequence). CDR3 DNA sequence: TGTGCTAGCAGCTTAGGGACTAGCGGGGGTTACAATGAGCAGTTCTTC. Amino acids: CASSLGTSGGYNEQFF.